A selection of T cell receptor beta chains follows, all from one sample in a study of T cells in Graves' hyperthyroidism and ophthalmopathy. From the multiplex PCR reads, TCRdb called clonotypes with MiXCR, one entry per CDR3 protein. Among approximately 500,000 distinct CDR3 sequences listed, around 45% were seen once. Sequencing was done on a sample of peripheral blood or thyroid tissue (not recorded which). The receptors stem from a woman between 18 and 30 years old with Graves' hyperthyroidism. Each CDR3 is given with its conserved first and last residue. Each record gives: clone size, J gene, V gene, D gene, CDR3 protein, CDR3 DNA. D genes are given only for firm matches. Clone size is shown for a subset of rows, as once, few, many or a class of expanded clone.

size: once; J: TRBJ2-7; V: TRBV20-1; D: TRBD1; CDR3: CSFGQANYEQYF; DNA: TGCAGTTTCGGACAGGCCAACTACGAGCAGTACTTC
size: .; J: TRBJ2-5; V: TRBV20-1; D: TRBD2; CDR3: CSAPGLAGTQYF; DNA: TGCAGTGCTCCCGGACTAGCGGGGACCCAGTACTTC
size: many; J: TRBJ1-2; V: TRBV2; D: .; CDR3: CASTLPGAGKVKGYTF; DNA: TGTGCCAGCACCCTCCCGGGGGCCGGGAAAGTGAAGGGCTACACCTTC
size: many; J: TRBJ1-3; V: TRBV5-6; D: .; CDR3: CASSEPTASSGNTIYF; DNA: TGTGCCAGCAGCGAACCGACAGCGAGCTCTGGAAACACCATATATTTT
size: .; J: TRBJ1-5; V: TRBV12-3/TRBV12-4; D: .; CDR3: CASSLGGRYQPQHF; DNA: TGTGCCAGCAGTTTGGGGGGGCGATATCAGCCCCAGCATTTT
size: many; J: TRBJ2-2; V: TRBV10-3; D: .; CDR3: CAISEGLSGNTGELFF; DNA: TGTGCCATCAGTGAAGGGTTGTCAGGGAACACCGGGGAGCTGTTTTTT
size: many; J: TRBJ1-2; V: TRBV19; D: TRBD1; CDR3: CASSVQRDSFYGYTF; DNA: TGTGCCAGTAGTGTACAACGGGACAGTTTCTATGGCTACACCTTC
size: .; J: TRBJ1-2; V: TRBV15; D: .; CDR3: CATSRGSRGSPDPFDRIYGYTF; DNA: TGTGCCACCAGCAGAGGGTCGCGGGGCAGCCCGGACCCATTCGACAGGATCTATGGCTACACCTTC
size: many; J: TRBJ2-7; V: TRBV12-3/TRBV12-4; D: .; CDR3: CASTLDSSSYEQYF; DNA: TGTGCCAGCACCCTGGACTCGAGCTCCTACGAGCAGTACTTC
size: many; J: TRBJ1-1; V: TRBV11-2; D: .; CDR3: CASSRQLSTEAFF; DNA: TGTGCCAGCAGTCGCCAACTGAGCACTGAAGCTTTCTTT
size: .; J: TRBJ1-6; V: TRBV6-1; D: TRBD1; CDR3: CASSEQGDSPLHF; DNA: TGTGCCAGCAGTGAACAGGGGGACTCACCCCTCCACTTT
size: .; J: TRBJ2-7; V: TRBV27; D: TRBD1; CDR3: CAGSLGQGTYEQYF; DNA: TGTGCCGGCAGTCTAGGACAGGGGACGTACGAGCAGTACTTC
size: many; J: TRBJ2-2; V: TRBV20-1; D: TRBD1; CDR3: CSALGQGNTGELFF; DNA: TGCAGTGCGCTAGGACAGGGGAACACCGGGGAGCTGTTTTTT
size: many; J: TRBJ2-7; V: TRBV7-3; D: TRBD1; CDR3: CASSPTGSSYEQYF; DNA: TGTGCCAGCAGCCCGACAGGGTCTTCCTACGAGCAGTACTTC
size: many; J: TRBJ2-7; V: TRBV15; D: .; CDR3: CATSEGAAPYEQYF; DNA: TGTGCCACCAGCGAGGGCGCAGCTCCCTACGAGCAGTACTTC
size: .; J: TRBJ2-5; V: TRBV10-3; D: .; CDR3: CAISESIAEETQYF; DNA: TGTGCCATCAGTGAGTCGATAGCGGAAGAGACCCAGTACTTC
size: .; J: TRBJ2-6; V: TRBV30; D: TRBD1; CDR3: CACGTGYGANVLTF; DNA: TGTGCCTGTGGGACAGGGTATGGGGCCAACGTCCTGACTTTC
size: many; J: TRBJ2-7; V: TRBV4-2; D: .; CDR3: CASSQEGAEQYF; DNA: TGTGCCAGCAGCCAAGAGGGGGCCGAGCAGTACTTC
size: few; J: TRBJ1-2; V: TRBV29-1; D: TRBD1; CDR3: CSVRQGYGYTF; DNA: TGCAGCGTCCGACAGGGGTATGGCTACACCTTC
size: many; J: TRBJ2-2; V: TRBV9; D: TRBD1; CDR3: CASSVATGDRGMNTGELFF; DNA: TGTGCCAGCAGCGTAGCCACGGGAGACAGGGGAATGAACACCGGGGAGCTGTTTTTT
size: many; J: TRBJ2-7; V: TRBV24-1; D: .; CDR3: CATSGGSYEQYF; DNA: TGTGCCACCAGTGGAGGATCCTACGAGCAGTACTTC
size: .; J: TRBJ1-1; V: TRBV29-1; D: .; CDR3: CSVRAGSVAEAFF; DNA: TGCAGCGTTAGGGCAGGGAGTGTGGCTGAAGCTTTCTTT
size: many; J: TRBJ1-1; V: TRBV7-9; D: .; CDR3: CASITTGRWNTEAFF; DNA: TGTGCCAGCATCACGACAGGCAGGTGGAACACTGAAGCTTTCTTT
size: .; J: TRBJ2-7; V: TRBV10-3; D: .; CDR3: CAITGEREQYF; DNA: TGTGCCATCACTGGGGAGAGGGAGCAGTACTTC
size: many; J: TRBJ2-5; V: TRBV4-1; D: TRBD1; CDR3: CASSHRQGGETQYF; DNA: TGCGCCAGCAGCCACAGACAGGGTGGGGAGACCCAGTACTTC
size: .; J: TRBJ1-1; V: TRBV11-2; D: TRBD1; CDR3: CASSRTGADTLRSTEAFF; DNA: TGTGCCAGCAGCAGGACAGGGGCCGACACCCTGCGTAGCACTGAAGCTTTCTTT
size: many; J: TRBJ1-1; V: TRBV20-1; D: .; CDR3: CSAREGITEAFF; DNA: TGCAGTGCTAGAGAGGGGATTACTGAAGCTTTCTTT
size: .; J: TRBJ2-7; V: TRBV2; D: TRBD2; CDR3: CASSTQESGALYEQYF; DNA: TGTGCCAGCAGCACCCAAGAGAGCGGGGCACTCTACGAGCAGTACTTC
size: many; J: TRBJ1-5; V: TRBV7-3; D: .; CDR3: CASSLGPNQPQHF; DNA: TGTGCCAGCAGCTTAGGTCCCAACCAGCCCCAGCATTTT
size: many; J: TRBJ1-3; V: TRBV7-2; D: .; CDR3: CASSLAPRPSSGNTIYF; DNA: TGTGCCAGCAGCTTAGCCCCCCGTCCCAGCTCTGGAAACACCATATATTTT
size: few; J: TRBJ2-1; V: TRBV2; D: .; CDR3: CASSDDRFIVWEQFF; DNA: TGTGCCAGCAGTGATGACCGATTTATCGTCTGGGAGCAGTTCTTC
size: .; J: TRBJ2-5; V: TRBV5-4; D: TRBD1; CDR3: CASSPGQGLKETQYF; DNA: TGTGCCAGCAGCCCGGGACAGGGGTTGAAAGAGACCCAGTACTTC
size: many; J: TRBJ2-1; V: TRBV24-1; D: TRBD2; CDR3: CATGREGLRNEQFF; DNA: TGTGCCACCGGGCGGGAGGGCCTAAGGAATGAGCAGTTCTTC
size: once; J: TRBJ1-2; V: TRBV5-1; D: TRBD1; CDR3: CANSLGTASNYGYTF; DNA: TGCGCCAACAGCTTGGGGACAGCGTCTAACTATGGCTACACCTTC
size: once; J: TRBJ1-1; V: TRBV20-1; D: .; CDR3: CSASMGGWTEAFF; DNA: TGCAGTGCTAGTATGGGAGGCTGGACTGAAGCTTTCTTT
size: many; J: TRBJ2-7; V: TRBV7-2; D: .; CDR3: CASSFAVTYEQYF; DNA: TGTGCCAGCAGCTTCGCAGTTACCTACGAGCAGTACTTC